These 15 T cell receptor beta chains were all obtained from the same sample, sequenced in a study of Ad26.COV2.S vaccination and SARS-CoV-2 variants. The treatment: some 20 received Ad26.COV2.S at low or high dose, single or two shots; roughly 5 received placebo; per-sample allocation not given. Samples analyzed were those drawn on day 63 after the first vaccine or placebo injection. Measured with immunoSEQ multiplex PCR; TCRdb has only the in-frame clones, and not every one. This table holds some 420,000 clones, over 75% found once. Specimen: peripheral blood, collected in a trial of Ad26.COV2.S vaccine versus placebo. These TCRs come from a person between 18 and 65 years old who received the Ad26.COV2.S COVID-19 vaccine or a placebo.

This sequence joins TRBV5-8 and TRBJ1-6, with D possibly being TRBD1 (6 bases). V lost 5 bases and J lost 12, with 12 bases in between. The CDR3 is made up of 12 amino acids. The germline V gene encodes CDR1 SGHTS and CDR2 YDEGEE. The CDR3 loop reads CASRPRGKPLHF. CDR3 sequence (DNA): TGTGCCAGCAGGCCCAGGGGAAAACCCCTCCACTTT. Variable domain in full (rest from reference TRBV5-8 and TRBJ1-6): EAGVTQSPTHLIKTRGQQATLRCSPISGHTSVYWYQQALGLGLQFLLWYDEGEERNRGNFPPRFSGRQFPNYSSELNVNALELEDSALYLCASRPRGKPLHFGNGTRLTVT.

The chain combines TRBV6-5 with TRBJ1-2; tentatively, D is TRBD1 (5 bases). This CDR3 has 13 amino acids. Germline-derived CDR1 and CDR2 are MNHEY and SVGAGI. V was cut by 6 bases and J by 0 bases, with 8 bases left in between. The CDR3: CASRVTANYGYTF. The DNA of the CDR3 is TGTGCCAGCAGGGTGACAGCTAACTATGGCTACACCTTC.

The CDR3 sequence is CAAAREGIAKNIQYF. The CDR3, as DNA: TGTGCAGCAGCACGCGAGGGAATAGCCAAAAACATTCAGTACTTC. This rearrangement joins TRBV6-5 to TRBJ2-4, with D maybe TRBD2 (5 bases). This CDR3 contains 15 residues. Germline lookup yields CDR1 MNHEY and CDR2 SVGAGI.

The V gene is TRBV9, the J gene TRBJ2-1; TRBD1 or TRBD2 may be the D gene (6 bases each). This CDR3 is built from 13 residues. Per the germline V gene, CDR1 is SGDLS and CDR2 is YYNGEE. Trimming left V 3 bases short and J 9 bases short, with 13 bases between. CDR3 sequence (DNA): TGTGCCAGCAGCGAGGGGGGTTCAGGTGAGCAGTTCTTC. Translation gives CASSEGGSGEQFF.

The CDR3 nucleotides read TGTGCCAGCAGGGACACTTCTGGAAACACCATATATTTT. Amino acid sequence: CASRDTSGNTIYF. The chain employs TRBV28 and TRBJ1-3, with D tentatively TRBD1 (5 bases). Germline V CDR1 and CDR2: MDHEN, SYDVKM. The CDR3 totals 13 residues. The V end lost 6 bases, the J end lost 1 base, and 7 bases lay between the germline ends. The full variable domain, completed using reference TRBV28 and TRBJ1-3, is DVKVTQSSRYLVKRTGEKVFLECVQDMDHENMFWYRQDPGLGLRLIYFSYDVKMKEKGDIPEGYSVSREKKERFSLILESASTNQTSMYLCASRDTSGNTIYFGEGSWLTVV.

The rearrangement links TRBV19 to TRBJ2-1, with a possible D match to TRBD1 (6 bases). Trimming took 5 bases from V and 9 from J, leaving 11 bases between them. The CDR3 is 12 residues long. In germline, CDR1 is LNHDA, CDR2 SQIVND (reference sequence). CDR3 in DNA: TGTGCCAGTAGTTACATAGGGGGTGAGCAGTTCTTC. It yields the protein CASSYIGGEQFF. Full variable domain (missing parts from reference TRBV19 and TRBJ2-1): DGGITQSPKYLFRKEGQNVTLSCEQNLNHDAMYWYRQDPGQGLRLIYYSQIVNDFQKGDIAEGYSVSREKKESFPLTVTSAQKNPTAFYLCASSYIGGEQFFGPGTRLTVL.

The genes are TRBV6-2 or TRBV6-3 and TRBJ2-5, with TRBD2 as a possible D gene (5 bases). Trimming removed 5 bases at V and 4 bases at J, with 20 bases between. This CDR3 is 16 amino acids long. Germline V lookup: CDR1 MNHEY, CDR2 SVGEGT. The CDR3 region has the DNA TGTGCCAGCAGTGGGCGAGGCTTGGGGAGAAGAGAGACCCAGTACTTC. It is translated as CASSGRGLGRRETQYF.

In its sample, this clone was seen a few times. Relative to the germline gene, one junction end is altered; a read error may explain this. CDR3 in DNA: TGTGCTAGCAGCTCGGACAGGGGGAAAGACTACACCGGGGAGCTGTTTTTT. Translated, it gives CASSSDRGKDYTGELFF. The chain couples TRBV7-7 to TRBJ2-2; 10 bases match TRBD1. The CDR3 totals 17 residues. Germline V gene data show CDR1 as SSHAT and CDR2 as FNYEAQ (reference sequence).

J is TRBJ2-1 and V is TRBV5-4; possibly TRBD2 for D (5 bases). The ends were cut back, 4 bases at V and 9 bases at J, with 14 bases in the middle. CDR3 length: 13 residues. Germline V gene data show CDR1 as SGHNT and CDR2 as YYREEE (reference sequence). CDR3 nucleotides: TGTGCCAGCAGCCTAACAAGGGCGGGTGAGCAGTTCTTC. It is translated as CASSLTRAGEQFF.

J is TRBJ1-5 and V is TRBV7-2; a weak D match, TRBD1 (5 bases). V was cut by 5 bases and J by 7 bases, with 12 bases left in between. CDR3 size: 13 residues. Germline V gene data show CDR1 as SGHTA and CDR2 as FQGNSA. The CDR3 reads CASSPNRGQPQHF. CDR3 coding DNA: TGTGCCAGCAGCCCCAATCGGGGGCAGCCCCAGCATTTT.

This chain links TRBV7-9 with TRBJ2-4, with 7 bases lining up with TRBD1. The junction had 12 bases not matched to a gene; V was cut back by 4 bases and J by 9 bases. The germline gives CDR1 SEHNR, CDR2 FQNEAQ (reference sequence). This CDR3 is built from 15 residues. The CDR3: CASSSSLTGQGIQYF. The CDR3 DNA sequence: TGTGCCAGCAGCTCCAGCTTGACAGGGCAGGGCATTCAGTACTTC.

The CDR3 bases are TGCGCCAGCAGCCGTTCGGGGGGCGCGACTGAAGCTTTCTTT. This codes for CASSRSGGATEAFF. The chain combines TRBV5-1 with TRBJ1-1; a weak D match, TRBD1 (6 bases). Trimming took 4 bases from V and 5 from J, leaving 15 bases between them. This CDR3 is built from 14 residues. The V gene's germline CDR1 is SGHRS and CDR2 YFSETQ.

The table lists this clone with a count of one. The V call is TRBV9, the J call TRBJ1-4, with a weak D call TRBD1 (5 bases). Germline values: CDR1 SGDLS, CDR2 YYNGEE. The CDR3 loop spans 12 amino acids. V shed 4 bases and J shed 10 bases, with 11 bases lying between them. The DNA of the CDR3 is TGTGCCAGCAGCCCGGGACTGGGAAAACTGTTTTTT. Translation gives CASSPGLGKLFF.

The CDR3 sequence: CAISEGPIKWDRVNGYTF. In DNA form, the CDR3 reads TGTGCCATCAGTGAGGGGCCCATAAAATGGGACAGGGTTAATGGCTACACCTTC. The chain uses TRBV10-3 and TRBJ1-2, with 9 bases lining up with TRBD1. The length of the CDR3 is 18 residues. Germline assignment: CDR1 ENHRY and CDR2 SYGVKD. The junction had 16 bases not matched to a gene; V was cut back by 2 bases and J by 6 bases.

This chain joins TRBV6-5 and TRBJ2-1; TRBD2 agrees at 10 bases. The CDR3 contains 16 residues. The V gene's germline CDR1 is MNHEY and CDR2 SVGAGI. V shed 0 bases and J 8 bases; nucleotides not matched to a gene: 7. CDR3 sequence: CASSYSTSGVGDEQFF. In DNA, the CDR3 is TGTGCCAGCAGTTACTCTACTAGCGGGGTCGGCGATGAGCAGTTCTTC.